This T cell receptor (beta chain) was profiled in a study of cytotoxic CD8 clonotypes in ibrutinib-treated CLL. In its sample, this clone ranks as medium-sized. V lost 3 bases to trimming and J lost 11 bases, with 8 bases between them. Germline assignment: CDR1 MNHNS and CDR2 SASEGT. The CDR3 has 11 amino acids. TCRdb keeps only in-frame clones here, not all; method: immunoSEQ multiplex PCR. The repertoire consists of about 28,000 clones, with 57% occurring once and the leading ten covering 5% to 5.5%. The receptor was isolated from a human donor with chronic lymphocytic leukemia. The V gene is TRBV6-1, the J gene TRBJ2-1, with D perhaps TRBD2 (7 bases). The material was PBMCs, obtained before ibrutinib treatment. The CDR3 DNA reads as TGTGCCAGCAGTGAGGGGGGGCAGCAGTTCTTC. It translates to CASSEGGQQFF.